This T cell receptor (beta chain) originates from a study of beta chain features in type 1 diabetes. Broader study findings: It was possible that PCR favored shorter templates, equally so in patients and controls. In all four CD4+ subsets, TCRB CDR3 length was significantly, moderately reduced in type 1 diabetes.

Details on this clone: What it binds is unknown.

Expressed TCRB transcripts were sequenced because the entire RNA isolate underwent reverse transcription. Naive, central memory and regulatory T cell samples produced a mean of approximately 3.9 million reads. The assay was immunoSEQ multiplex PCR, and TCRdb's table has in-frame clones only and misses some. The table shows roughly 350,000 clones, with over 9% occurring only once. Per germline, CDR1 SNHLY and CDR2 FYNNEI. V was pared by 6 bases and J by 6 bases, with 7 bases of the junction left unmatched. This CDR3 has 14 amino acids. Material: central memory CD4+ T cells from blood. The chain employs TRBV2 and TRBJ2-3; 9 bases fit TRBD1. This sequence was found in a man aged 30 to 39 with type 1 diabetes. CDR3 residues: CASSLGDRDDTQYF. Written as DNA, the CDR3 is TGTGCCAGCAGCTTAGGGGACAGGGATGATACGCAGTATTTT.